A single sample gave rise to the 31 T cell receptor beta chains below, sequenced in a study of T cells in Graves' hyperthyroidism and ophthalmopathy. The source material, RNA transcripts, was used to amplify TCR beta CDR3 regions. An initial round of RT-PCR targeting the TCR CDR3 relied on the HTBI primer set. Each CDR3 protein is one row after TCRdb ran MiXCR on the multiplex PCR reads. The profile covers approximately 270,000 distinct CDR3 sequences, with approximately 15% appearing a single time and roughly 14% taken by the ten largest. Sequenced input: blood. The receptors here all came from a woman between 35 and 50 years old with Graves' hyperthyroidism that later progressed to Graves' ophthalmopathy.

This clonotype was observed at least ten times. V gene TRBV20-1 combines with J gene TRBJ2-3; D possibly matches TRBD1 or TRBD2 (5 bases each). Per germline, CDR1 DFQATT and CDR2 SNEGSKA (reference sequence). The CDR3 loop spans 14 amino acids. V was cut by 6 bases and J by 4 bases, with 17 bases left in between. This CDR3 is CSAPWGIPADTQYF. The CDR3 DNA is TGCAGTGCCCCCTGGGGGATTCCGGCAGATACGCAGTATTTT.

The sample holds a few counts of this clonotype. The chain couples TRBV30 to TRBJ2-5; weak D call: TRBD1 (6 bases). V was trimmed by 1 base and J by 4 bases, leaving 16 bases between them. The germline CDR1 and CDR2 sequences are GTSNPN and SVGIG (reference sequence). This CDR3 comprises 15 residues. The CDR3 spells CAWSGRRGGAETQYF. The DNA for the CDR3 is TGTGCCTGGAGTGGTCGAAGAGGGGGAGCAGAGACCCAGTACTTC.

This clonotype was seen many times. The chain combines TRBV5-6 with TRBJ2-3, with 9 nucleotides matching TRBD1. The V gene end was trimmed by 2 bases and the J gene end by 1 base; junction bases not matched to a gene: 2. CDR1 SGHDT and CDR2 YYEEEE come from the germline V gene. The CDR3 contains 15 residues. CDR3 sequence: CASSLWTGGTDTQYF. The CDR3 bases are TGTGCCAGCAGCTTATGGACAGGGGGCACAGATACGCAGTATTTT.

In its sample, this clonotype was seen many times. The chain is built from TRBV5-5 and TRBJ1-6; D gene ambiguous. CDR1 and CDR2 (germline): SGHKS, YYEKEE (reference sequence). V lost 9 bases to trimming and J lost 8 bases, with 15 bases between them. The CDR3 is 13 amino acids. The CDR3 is CATRTREDSPLHF. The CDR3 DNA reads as TGTGCCACCCGGACCCGCGAAGATTCACCCCTCCACTTT.

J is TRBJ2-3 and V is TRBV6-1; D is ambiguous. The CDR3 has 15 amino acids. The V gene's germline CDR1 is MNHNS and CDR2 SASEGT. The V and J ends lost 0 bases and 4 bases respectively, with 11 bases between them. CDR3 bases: TGTGCCAGCAGTGAAGCTGGCAGGTGGGCAGATACGCAGTATTTT. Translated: CASSEAGRWADTQYF.

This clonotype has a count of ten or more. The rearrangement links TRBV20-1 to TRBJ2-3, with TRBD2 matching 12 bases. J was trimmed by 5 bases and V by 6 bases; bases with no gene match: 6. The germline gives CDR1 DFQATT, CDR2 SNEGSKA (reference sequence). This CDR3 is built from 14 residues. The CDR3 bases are TGCAGTGCAGATCTAGCGGGAGGGGGAGATACGCAGTATTTT. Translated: CSADLAGGGDTQYF.

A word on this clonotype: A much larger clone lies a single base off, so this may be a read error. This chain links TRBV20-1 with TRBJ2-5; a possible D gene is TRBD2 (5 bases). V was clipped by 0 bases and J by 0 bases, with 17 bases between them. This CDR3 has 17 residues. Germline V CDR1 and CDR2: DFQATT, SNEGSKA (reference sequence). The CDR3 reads CSAREAIRTEDQETQYF. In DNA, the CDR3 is TGCAGTGCTAGAGAGGCAATTAGGACGGAGGACCAAGAGACCCAGTACTTC.

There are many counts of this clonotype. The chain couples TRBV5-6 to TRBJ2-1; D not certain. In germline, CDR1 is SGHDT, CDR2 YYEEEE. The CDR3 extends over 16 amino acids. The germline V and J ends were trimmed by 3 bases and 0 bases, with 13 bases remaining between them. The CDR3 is CASSSKLESSYNEQFF. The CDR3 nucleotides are TGTGCCAGCAGCTCTAAACTGGAGAGCTCCTACAATGAGCAGTTCTTC.

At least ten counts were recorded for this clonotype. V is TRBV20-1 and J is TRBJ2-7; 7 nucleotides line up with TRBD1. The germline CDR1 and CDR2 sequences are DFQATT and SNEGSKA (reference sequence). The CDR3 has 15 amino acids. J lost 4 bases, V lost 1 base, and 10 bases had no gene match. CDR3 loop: CSARVVDRTPYEQYF. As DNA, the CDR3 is TGCAGTGCTAGAGTAGTGGACAGGACCCCGTACGAGCAGTACTTC.

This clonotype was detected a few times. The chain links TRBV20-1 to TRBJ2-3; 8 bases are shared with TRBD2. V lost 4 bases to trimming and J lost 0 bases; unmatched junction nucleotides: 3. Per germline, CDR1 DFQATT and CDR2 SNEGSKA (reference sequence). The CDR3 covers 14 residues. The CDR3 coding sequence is TGCAGTGCTATACTAGCGGTGAGCACAGATACGCAGTATTTT. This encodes CSAILAVSTDTQYF.

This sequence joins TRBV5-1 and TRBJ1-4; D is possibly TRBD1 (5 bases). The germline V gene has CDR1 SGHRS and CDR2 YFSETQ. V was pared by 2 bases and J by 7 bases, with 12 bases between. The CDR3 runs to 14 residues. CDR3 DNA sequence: TGCGCCAGCAGCTTCTGGAGGGGCGGTGAAAAACTGTTTTTT. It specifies CASSFWRGGEKLFF.

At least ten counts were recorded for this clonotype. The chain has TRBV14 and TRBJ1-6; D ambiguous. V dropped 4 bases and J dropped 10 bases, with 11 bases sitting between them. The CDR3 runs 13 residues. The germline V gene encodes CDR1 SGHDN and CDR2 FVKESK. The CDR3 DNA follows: TGTGCCAGCAGCCTTCCCGGAGGATCACCCCTCCACTTT. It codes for CASSLPGGSPLHF.

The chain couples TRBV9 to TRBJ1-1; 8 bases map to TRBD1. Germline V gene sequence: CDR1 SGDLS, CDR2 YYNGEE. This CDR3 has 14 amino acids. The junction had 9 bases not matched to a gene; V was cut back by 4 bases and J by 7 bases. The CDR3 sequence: CASSQGQGENEAFF. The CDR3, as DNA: TGTGCCAGCAGCCAAGGACAGGGCGAGAATGAAGCTTTCTTT.

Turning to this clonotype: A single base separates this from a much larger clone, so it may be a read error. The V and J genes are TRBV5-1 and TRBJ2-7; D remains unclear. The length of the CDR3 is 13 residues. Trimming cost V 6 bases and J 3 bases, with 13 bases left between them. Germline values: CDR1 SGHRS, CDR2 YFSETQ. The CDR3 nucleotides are TGCGCCAGCACCGTGACCCCGGGCTACGAGCAGTACTTC. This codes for CASTVTPGYEQYF.

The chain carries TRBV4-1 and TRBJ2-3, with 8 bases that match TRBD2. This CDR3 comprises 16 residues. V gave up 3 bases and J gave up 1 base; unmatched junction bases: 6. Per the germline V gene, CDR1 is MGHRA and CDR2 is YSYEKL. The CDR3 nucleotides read TGCGCCAGCAGCCAGCGTCAGACTAGCGGCACAGATACGCAGTATTTT. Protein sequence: CASSQRQTSGTDTQYF.

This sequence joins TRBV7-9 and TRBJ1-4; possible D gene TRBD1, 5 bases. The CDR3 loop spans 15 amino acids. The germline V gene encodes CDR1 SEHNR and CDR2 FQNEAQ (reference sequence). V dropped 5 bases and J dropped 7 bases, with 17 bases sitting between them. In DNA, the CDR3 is TGTGCCAGCAGCGCGGGGGAAGTCAGAAGTGAAAAACTGTTTTTT. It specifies CASSAGEVRSEKLFF.

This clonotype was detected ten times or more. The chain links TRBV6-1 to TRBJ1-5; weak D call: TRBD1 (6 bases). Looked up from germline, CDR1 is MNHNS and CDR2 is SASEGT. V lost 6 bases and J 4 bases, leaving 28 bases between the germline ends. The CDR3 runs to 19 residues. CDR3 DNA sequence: TGTGCCAGCAGCCCTGACAGGACGGGACAATTTTTGGATAATCAGCCCCAGCATTTT. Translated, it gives CASSPDRTGQFLDNQPQHF.

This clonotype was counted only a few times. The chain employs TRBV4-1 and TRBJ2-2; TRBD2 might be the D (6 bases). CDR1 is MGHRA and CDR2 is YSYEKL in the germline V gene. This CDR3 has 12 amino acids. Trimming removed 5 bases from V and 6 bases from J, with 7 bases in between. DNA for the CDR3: TGCGCCAGCAGCGGAGGGTCCGGGGAGCTGTTTTTT. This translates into CASSGGSGELFF.

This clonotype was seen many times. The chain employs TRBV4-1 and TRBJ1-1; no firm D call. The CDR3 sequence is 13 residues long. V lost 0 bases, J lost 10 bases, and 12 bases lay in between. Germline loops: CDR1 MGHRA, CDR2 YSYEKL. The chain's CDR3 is CASSQDVQSRAFF. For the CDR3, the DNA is TGCGCCAGCAGCCAAGATGTGCAGTCTCGAGCTTTCTTT.

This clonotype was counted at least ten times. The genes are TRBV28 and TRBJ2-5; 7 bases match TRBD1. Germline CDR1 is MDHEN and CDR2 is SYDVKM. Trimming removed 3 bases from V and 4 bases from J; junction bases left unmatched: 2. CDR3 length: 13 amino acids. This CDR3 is CASSFPGGETQYF. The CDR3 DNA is TGTGCCAGCAGTTTCCCAGGGGGAGAGACCCAGTACTTC.

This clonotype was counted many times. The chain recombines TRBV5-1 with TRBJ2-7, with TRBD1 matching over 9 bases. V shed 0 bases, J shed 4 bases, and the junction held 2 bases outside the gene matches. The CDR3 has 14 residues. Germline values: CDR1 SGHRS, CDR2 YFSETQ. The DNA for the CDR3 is TGCGCCAGCAGCTTGGCCGGGACAGGGTACGAGCAGTACTTC. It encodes CASSLAGTGYEQYF.

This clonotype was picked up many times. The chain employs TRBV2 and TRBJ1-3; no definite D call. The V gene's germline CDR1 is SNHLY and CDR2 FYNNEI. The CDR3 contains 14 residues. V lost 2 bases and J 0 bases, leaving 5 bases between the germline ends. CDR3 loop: CASSERNSGNTIYF. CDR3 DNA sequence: TGTGCCAGCAGTGAACGGAACTCTGGAAACACCATATATTTT.

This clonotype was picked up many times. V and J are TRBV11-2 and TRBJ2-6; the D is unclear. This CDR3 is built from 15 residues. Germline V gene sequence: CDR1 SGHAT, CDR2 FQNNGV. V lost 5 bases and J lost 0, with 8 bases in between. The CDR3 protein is CASSPGYSGANVLTF. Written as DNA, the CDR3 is TGTGCCAGCAGCCCTGGTTACTCTGGGGCCAACGTCCTGACTTTC.

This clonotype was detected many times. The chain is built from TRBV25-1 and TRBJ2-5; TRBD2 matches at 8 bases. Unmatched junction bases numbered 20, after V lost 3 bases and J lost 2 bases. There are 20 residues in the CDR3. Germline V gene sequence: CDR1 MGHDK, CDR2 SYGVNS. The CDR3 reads CASSERFLGGRPSLQETQYF. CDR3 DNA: TGTGCCAGCAGTGAGAGGTTTCTTGGCGGGAGGCCGTCCCTTCAAGAGACCCAGTACTTC.

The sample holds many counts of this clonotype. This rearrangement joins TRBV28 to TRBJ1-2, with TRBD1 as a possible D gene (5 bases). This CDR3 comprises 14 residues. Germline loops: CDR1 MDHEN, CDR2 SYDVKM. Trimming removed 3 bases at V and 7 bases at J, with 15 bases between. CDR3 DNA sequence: TGTGCCAGCAGTTTTGTGGGGGAAGTTCTTGGCTACACCTTC. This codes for CASSFVGEVLGYTF.

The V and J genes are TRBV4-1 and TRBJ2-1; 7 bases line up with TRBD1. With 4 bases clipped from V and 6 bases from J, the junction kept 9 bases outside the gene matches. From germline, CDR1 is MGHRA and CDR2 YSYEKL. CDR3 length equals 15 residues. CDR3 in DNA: TGCGCCAGCAGCCGCAACCGGGACAGAACCAATGAGCAGTTCTTC. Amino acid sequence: CASSRNRDRTNEQFF.

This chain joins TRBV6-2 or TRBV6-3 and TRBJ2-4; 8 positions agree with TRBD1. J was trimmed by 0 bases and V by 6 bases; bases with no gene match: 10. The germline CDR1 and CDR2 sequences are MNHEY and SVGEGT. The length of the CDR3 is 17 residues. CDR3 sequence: CASSPGTGSLAKNIQYF. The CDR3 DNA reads TGTGCCAGCAGCCCCGGGACAGGCTCTCTAGCCAAAAACATTCAGTACTTC.

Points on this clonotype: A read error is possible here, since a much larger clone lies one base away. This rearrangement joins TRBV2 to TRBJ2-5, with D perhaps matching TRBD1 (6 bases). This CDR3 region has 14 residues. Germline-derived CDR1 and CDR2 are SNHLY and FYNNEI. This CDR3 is CAGSEGQYQETQYF. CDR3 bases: TGTGCCGGCAGTGAAGGACAGTACCAAGAGACCCAGTACTTC.

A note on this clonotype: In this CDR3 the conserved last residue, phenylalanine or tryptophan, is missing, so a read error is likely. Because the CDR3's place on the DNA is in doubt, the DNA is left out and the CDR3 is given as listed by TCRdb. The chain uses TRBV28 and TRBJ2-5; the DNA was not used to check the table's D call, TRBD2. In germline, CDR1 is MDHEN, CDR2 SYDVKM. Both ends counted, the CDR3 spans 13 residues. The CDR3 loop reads CASSRKLAGAEYL.

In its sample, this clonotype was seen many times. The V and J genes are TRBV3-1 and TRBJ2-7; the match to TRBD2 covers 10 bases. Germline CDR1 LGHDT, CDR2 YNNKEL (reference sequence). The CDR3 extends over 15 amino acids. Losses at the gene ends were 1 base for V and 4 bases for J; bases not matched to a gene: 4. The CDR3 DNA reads TGTGCCAGCAGCCAAGCAGCGGGAGGGCCGTACGAGCAGTACTTC. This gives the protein CASSQAAGGPYEQYF.

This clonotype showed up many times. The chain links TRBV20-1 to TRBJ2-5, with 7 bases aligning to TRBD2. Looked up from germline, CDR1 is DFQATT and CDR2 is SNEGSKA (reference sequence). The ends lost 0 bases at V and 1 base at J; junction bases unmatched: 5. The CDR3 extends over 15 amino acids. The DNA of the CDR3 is TGCAGTGCTAGAGATTTCGCGGGAGTCCAAGAGACCCAGTACTTC. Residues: CSARDFAGVQETQYF.